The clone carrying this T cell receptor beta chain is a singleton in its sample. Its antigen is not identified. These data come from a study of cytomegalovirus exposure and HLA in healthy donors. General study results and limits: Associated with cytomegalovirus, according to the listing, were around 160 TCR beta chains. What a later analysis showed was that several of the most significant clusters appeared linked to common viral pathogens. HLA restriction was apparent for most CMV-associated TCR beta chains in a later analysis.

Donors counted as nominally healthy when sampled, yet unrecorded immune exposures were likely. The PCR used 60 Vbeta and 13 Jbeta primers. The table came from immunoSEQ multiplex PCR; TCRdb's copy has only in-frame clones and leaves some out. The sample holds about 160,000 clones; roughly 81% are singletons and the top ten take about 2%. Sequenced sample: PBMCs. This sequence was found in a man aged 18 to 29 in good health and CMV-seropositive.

The CDR3 DNA reads as TGTGCCAGCAGTTTATACGGGGGACAGACCGTTTATAATTCACCCCTCCACTTT. Protein: CASSLYGGQTVYNSPLHF. This rearrangement joins TRBV27 to TRBJ1-6; 7 bases align to TRBD1. The germline CDR1 and CDR2 sequences are MNHEY and SMNVEV (reference sequence). The ends lost 1 base at V and 4 bases at J; junction bases unmatched: 10. The CDR3 length is 18 residues.